The clone carrying this T cell receptor beta chain was counted ten times or more. Antigen specificity is unknown. The data belong to a study of read filtering for tumor transcriptome and immune sequencing. Study information: Patients were approximately 18 male and some 13 female, mean age 65.9 years, range roughly 45 to 85. Notes on the study in general: RNA-seq captured clonotypes less deeply and reliably than IR-seq.

The V segment lost 1 base and the J segment 7 bases; nucleotides outside the gene matches: 4. This CDR3 has 14 residues. Germline CDR1 is KGHSH and CDR2 is LQKENI. Molecular barcoded adaptors covering alpha/delta and beta/gamma chains were used on roughly 400 ng RNA. TCRdb re-derived calls from the reads in MiXCR, one entry per CDR3 protein. The data hold more than 35,000 distinct CDR3 sequences, with 13% to 15% observed a single time. The V gene is TRBV18, the J gene TRBJ2-7; 10 bases match TRBD1. The sample consisted of a population of CD138-negative cells sorted from bone marrow. The receptor was derived from a donor aged 40 or over with multiple myeloma. CDR3 nucleotides: TGTGCCAGCTCACCACTCGGACAGGGGGAAGAGCAGTACTTC. Its translation is CASSPLGQGEEQYF. Variable domain in full (rest from reference TRBV18 and TRBJ2-7): NAGVMQNPRHLVRRRGQEARLRCSPMKGHSHVYWYRQLPEEGLKFMVYLQKENIIDESGMPKERFSAEFPKEGPSILRIQQVVRGDSAAYFCASSPLGQGEEQYFGPGTRLTVT.